The clone carrying this T cell receptor beta chain rates as medium-sized (0.01 to 0.1%). The sample is drawn from a study of blood T cell repertoires in COVID-19. Overall study context: Material from acute and convalescent COVID-19 was sourced from the United States, Italy and Spain. T cells, B-cell-depleted T cells, or PBMCs provided the cDNA or gDNA that served as material.

The germline V gene encodes CDR1 LGHDT and CDR2 YNNKEL (reference sequence). V lost 6 bases and J 2 bases, leaving 11 bases between the germline ends. CDR3 length: 14 residues. Sequenced by immunoSEQ multiplex PCR; TCRdb stores in-frame clones only, minus some. The sample holds some 60,000 clones, less than 85% seen once. This chain joins TRBV3-1 (or the pseudogene TRBV3-2) and TRBJ1-3; D possibly corresponds to TRBD1 (5 bases). The sample comprised peripheral blood. The sequence came from a woman aged 45-59 years with active or convalescent COVID-19. The CDR3 sequence is CASRFGQPGNTIYF. The DNA for the CDR3 is TGTGCCAGCAGGTTCGGACAACCTGGAAACACCATATATTTT.